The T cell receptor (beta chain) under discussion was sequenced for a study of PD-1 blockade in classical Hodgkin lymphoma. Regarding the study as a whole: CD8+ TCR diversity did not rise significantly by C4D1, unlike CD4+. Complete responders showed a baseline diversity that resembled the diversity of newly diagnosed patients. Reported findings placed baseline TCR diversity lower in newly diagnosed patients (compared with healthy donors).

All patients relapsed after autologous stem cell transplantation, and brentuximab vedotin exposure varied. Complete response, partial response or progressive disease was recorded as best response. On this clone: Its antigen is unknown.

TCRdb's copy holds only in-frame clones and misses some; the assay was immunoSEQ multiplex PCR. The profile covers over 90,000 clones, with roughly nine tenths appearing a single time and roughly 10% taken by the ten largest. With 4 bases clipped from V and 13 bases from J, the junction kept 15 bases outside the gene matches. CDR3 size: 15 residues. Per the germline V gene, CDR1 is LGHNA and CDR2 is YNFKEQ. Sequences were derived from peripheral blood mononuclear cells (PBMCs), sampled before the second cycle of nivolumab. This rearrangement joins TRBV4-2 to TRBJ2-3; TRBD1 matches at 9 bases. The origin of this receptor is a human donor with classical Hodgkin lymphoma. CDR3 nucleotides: TGTGCCAGCAGCCTCCAGACCTCAATCCGGGACAGGGAGTATTTT. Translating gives CASSLQTSIRDREYF.